The 27 T cell receptor beta chains below were found in one sample sequenced in a study of T cells in localized non-small cell lung cancer. Generated by immunoSEQ multiplex PCR, the TCRdb table keeps only in-frame clones and is missing some. The table has around 35,000 clones, 80% seen once; the top ten hold roughly 16%. Sequenced here: peripheral blood, sampled before any cancer treatment. The origin of the receptors is a male donor aged 60 or older with stage III squamous cell lung carcinoma.

The V gene is TRBV7-2, the J gene TRBJ2-7; the D call may be TRBD1 or TRBD2 (6 bases each). CDR1 SGHTA and CDR2 FQGNSA come from the germline V gene. CDR3 length equals 15 residues. Trimming left V 3 bases short and J 3 bases short, with 15 bases between. The CDR3 loop is CASSFGEGGGYEQYF. CDR3 DNA sequence: TGTGCCAGCAGCTTCGGAGAAGGGGGAGGCTACGAGCAGTACTTC.

The chain is built from TRBV19 and TRBJ1-1; the D is unclear. There are 14 residues in the CDR3. V was trimmed by 6 bases and J by 0 bases, leaving 11 bases between them. CDR1 is LNHDA, CDR2 SQIVND, per germline (reference sequence). CDR3 amino acids: CASSRGFMNTEAFF. CDR3 nucleotides: TGTGCCAGTAGCCGGGGATTTATGAACACTGAAGCTTTCTTT.

This clone was counted only a few times. This chain joins TRBV27 and TRBJ2-7; no firm D call. V shed 7 bases and J shed 4 bases, with 20 bases lying between them. The germline V gene encodes CDR1 MNHEY and CDR2 SMNVEV (reference sequence). The CDR3 extends over 15 amino acids. In nucleotides, the CDR3 is TGTGCCAGCAAATCGATCGGAAAATTTCGGTACGAGCAGTACTTC. Amino acids: CASKSIGKFRYEQYF.

The rearrangement joins TRBV9 to TRBJ2-1; the match to TRBD1 covers 9 bases. The CDR3 has 15 amino acids. Germline V CDR1 and CDR2: SGDLS, YYNGEE. J gave up 11 bases and V 5 bases, and 14 bases lay outside the gene matches. This chain's CDR3 is CASSLTDDRGSKQFF. In nucleotides, the CDR3 is TGTGCCAGCAGTCTCACTGACGACAGGGGGAGTAAGCAGTTCTTC.

The rearrangement joins TRBV4-3 to TRBJ1-2; TRBD1 might be the D (5 bases). Trimming removed 0 bases at V and 0 bases at J, with 8 bases between. This CDR3 comprises 15 residues. CDR1 is LGHNA and CDR2 is YSLEER in the germline V gene. CDR3 DNA sequence: TGCGCCAGCAGCCAAGAACTGGGGGCTAACTATGGCTACACCTTC. Translating it yields CASSQELGANYGYTF.

This rearrangement joins TRBV2 to TRBJ2-2; D may be TRBD1 (6 bases). V was shortened by 4 bases and J by 4 bases, with 13 bases between the two germline ends. Germline values: CDR1 SNHLY, CDR2 FYNNEI. The length of the CDR3 is 15 residues. The CDR3 coding sequence is TGTGCCAGCAGTGGGACAGTCTTAGCCACCGGGGAGCTGTTTTTT. This sequence encodes CASSGTVLATGELFF.

This clone appeared a few times. V gene TRBV27 combines with J gene TRBJ1-1; D not certain. V was cut by 2 bases and J by 1 base, with 5 bases left in between. The CDR3 runs to 13 residues. Germline CDR1 and CDR2: MNHEY and SMNVEV (reference sequence). CDR3 amino acids: CASSLNQNTEAFF. The CDR3 region has the DNA TGTGCCAGCAGTTTAAATCAGAACACTGAAGCTTTCTTT.

The chain joins TRBV19 to TRBJ1-1; D is uncertain. The CDR3 sequence is 13 residues long. Germline V gene sequence: CDR1 LNHDA, CDR2 SQIVND (reference sequence). The V end lost 0 bases, the J end lost 5 bases, and 7 bases lay between the germline ends. In DNA, the CDR3 is TGTGCCAGTAGTATAGATCGTCGAACTGAAGCTTTCTTT. Protein sequence: CASSIDRRTEAFF.

This chain links TRBV4-2 with TRBJ1-5, with D maybe TRBD1 (5 bases). The CDR3 runs 17 residues. V lost 0 bases to trimming and J lost 2 bases, with 14 bases between them. Germline CDR1 LGHNA, CDR2 YNFKEQ. The DNA for the CDR3 is TGTGCCAGCAGCCAAGATCAAGTGGGGGTTCGCAATCAGCCCCAGCATTTT. Amino acid sequence: CASSQDQVGVRNQPQHF.

The chain employs TRBV7-8 and TRBJ1-2, with D hard to call. Germline V gene sequence: CDR1 SGHVS, CDR2 FQNEAQ. The CDR3 contains 15 residues. Trimming took off 7 bases at V and 0 bases at J, with 15 bases between the two ends. In nucleotides, the CDR3 is TGTGCCAGCACCCTTATTAATCCCTCTAACTATGGCTACACCTTC. Residues: CASTLINPSNYGYTF.

The chain carries TRBV30 and TRBJ2-5; D gene unclear. The CDR3 sequence is 17 residues long. The V gene lost 1 base and the J gene lost 0 bases, with 18 bases spanning the gap. Germline V lookup: CDR1 GTSNPN, CDR2 SVGIG (reference sequence). This CDR3 is CAWSDPAAELYQETQYF. The CDR3 DNA reads as TGTGCCTGGAGTGACCCCGCCGCGGAACTGTACCAAGAGACCCAGTACTTC.

This clone has only one observation. The chain carries TRBV5-1 and TRBJ1-1; 7 nucleotides line up with TRBD1. V shed 4 bases, J shed 6 bases, and the junction held 21 bases outside the gene matches. The CDR3 extends over 18 amino acids. Germline loops: CDR1 SGHRS, CDR2 YFSETQ. For the CDR3, the DNA is TGCGCCAGCAGCGCGAGACCGCCGACTGGAGGGGGCGTCGCTGAAGCTTTCTTT. This gives the protein CASSARPPTGGGVAEAFF.

The chain has TRBV29-1 and TRBJ2-7; 7 nucleotides line up with TRBD2. CDR1 is SQVTM, CDR2 ANQGSEA, per germline. The ends lost 6 bases at V and 3 bases at J; junction bases unmatched: 11. CDR3 length: 14 amino acids. The DNA of the CDR3 is TGCAGCGTAGCCCCCACGGGGGGTCTCTACGAGCAGTACTTC. Protein: CSVAPTGGLYEQYF.

The chain has TRBV6-5 and TRBJ1-6, with D tentatively TRBD1 (5 bases). From germline, CDR1 is MNHEY and CDR2 SVGAGI. The V end was cut by 0 bases, the J end by 0 bases, with 6 bases between. The CDR3 consists of 16 residues. The CDR3 is CASSYSGASYNSPLHF. In DNA, the CDR3 is TGTGCCAGCAGTTACTCAGGGGCCTCCTATAATTCACCCCTCCACTTT.

J is TRBJ2-1 and V is TRBV9; 10 nucleotides agree with TRBD1. V lost 4 bases and J lost 9; bases outside the gene matches: 7. Germline values: CDR1 SGDLS, CDR2 YYNGEE. The CDR3 extends over 14 amino acids. The CDR3 loop reads CASSPRDRGGEQFF. CDR3 bases: TGTGCCAGCAGCCCCCGGGACAGGGGCGGTGAGCAGTTCTTC.

V gene TRBV4-3 combines with J gene TRBJ2-1; 7 bases are a match to TRBD1. Trimming took 1 base from V and 8 from J; bases not matched to a gene: 5. Germline V lookup: CDR1 LGHNA, CDR2 YSLEER. This CDR3 region has 14 residues. The CDR3: CASSQGTGEDEQFF. For the CDR3, the DNA is TGCGCCAGCAGCCAAGGGACAGGAGAGGATGAGCAGTTCTTC.

The V gene is TRBV4-3, the J gene TRBJ1-5; D ambiguous. This CDR3 spans 14 amino acids. Looked up from germline, CDR1 is LGHNA and CDR2 is YSLEER. V was clipped by 0 bases and J by 9 bases, with 12 bases between them. This CDR3 reads CASSQEDGFGPQHF. The CDR3, as DNA: TGCGCCAGCAGCCAAGAAGATGGTTTTGGGCCCCAGCATTTT.

The table lists this clone with a few counts. Other DNA sequences within the sample encode an identical CDR3. This chain joins TRBV18 and TRBJ1-5; 8 bases line up with TRBD1. The length of the CDR3 is 14 residues. The junction had 0 bases not matched to a gene; V was cut back by 3 bases and J by 2 bases. The germline CDR1 and CDR2 sequences are KGHSH and LQKENI. CDR3 bases: TGTGCCAGCTCACCGGGACAGGGCAATCAGCCCCAGCATTTT. This sequence encodes CASSPGQGNQPQHF.

The J gene is TRBJ2-7, the V gene TRBV14, with D perhaps TRBD2 (6 bases). V lost 5 bases to trimming and J lost 2 bases, with 13 bases between them. Germline V gene sequence: CDR1 SGHDN, CDR2 FVKESK. The CDR3 length is 14 residues. The CDR3 DNA follows: TGTGCCAGCAGCTTACGGCGGGGCGCCTACGAGCAGTACTTC. Protein sequence: CASSLRRGAYEQYF.

This clone was seen just once. The chain combines TRBV18 with TRBJ2-2, with 8 bases lining up with TRBD2. The CDR3 spans 16 residues. With 0 bases clipped from V and 0 bases from J, the junction kept 0 bases outside the gene matches. Germline CDR1 KGHSH, CDR2 LQKENI. As DNA, the CDR3 is TGTGCCAGCTCACCACCGGGACTAGCGAACACCGGGGAGCTGTTTTTT. Translating it yields CASSPPGLANTGELFF.

The rearrangement links TRBV7-7 to TRBJ2-2; 7 nucleotides align to TRBD2. The J segment lost 4 bases and the V segment lost 11 bases, leaving 7 bases of the junction unmatched. The CDR3 consists of 13 residues. Germline V lookup: CDR1 SSHAT, CDR2 FNYEAQ (reference sequence). The DNA for the CDR3 is TGTGCCGCCCAGGCTAGCGGCACCGGGGAGCTGTTTTTT. Residues: CAAQASGTGELFF.

The chain recombines TRBV29-1 with TRBJ2-5; TRBD1 aligns across 10 bases. V lost 4 bases to trimming and J lost 5 bases; unmatched junction nucleotides: 7. Germline assignment: CDR1 SQVTM and CDR2 ANQGSEA. This CDR3 region has 14 residues. As DNA, the CDR3 is TGCAGCGTTGTGAGACAGGGGGCGTTGGAGACCCAGTACTTC. Translated: CSVVRQGALETQYF.

The CDR3 loop is CATTRTLLGEQYF. The CDR3 DNA reads as TGTGCCACCACCCGGACCCTTTTAGGTGAGCAGTACTTC. The chain has TRBV6-5 and TRBJ2-7; D is undetermined. Germline lookup yields CDR1 MNHEY and CDR2 SVGAGI. The V gene lost 10 bases and the J gene lost 7 bases, with 20 bases spanning the gap. The CDR3 has 13 amino acids.

This chain connects TRBV6-4 to TRBJ2-1, with 8 positions matching TRBD1. J was trimmed by 8 bases and V by 6 bases; bases with no gene match: 9. Germline V gene data show CDR1 as MRHNA and CDR2 as SNTAGT. The CDR3 contains 14 residues. The CDR3 nucleotides are TGTGCCAGCAGCCAGGGGGCTCCTGTTCATGAGCAGTTCTTC. Protein: CASSQGAPVHEQFF.

The chain recombines TRBV6-6 with TRBJ1-6, with D perhaps TRBD1 (5 bases). CDR3 length: 15 amino acids. Trimming removed 8 bases from V and 10 bases from J, with 21 bases in between. CDR1 and CDR2 from the germline V gene are MNHNY and SVGAGI (reference sequence). The CDR3 here is CASGTGAGGLSPLHF. Here the CDR3 DNA reads TGTGCCAGCGGAACCGGGGCGGGAGGGTTGTCACCCCTCCACTTT.

The chain couples TRBV27 to TRBJ2-7; 11 positions match TRBD2. The V segment lost 4 bases and the J segment 2 bases; nucleotides outside the gene matches: 1. Per germline, CDR1 MNHEY and CDR2 SMNVEV (reference sequence). This CDR3 comprises 14 residues. The CDR3: CASSYSGRAYEQYF. CDR3 coding DNA: TGTGCCAGCAGTTATAGCGGGAGGGCCTACGAGCAGTACTTC.

The rearrangement uses TRBV20-1 and TRBJ2-7; D remains unclear. In germline, CDR1 is DFQATT, CDR2 SNEGSKA (reference sequence). The CDR3 totals 11 residues. V lost 5 bases and J lost 2, with 7 bases in between. The CDR3 region is CSALRTYEQYF. As DNA, the CDR3 is TGCAGTGCTCTCAGGACCTACGAGCAGTACTTC.